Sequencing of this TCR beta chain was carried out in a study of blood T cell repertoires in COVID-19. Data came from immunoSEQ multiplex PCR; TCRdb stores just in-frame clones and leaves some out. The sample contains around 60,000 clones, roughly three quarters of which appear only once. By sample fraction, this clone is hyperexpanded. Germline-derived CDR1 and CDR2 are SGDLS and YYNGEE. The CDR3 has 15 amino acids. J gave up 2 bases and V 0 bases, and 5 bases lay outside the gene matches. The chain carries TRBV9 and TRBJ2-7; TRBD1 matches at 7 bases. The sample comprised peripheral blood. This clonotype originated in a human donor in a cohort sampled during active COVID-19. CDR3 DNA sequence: TGTGCCAGCAGCGTAGGGCAAGGGACAGCCTACGAGCAGTACTTC. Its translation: CASSVGQGTAYEQYF.